Listed here are 28 T cell receptor beta chains from one sample, sequenced in a study of T cells after yellow fever vaccination. TCRdb reprocessed the 5' RACE reads via MiXCR and lists one record per CDR3 protein. Among 99,000 or so distinct CDR3 sequences, around 5.8% were seen once, and the ten largest hold just over 40%. The starting material was CD8+ T cells sorted from PBMCs, obtained 10 days after the yellow fever booster vaccination. The receptors were sampled from a man between 18 and 35 years old who received the YFV17D yellow fever vaccine.

The table lists this clonotype with a few counts. The chain joins TRBV12-3 or TRBV12-4 to TRBJ2-3; 7 bases align to TRBD1. This CDR3 spans 13 amino acids. The J segment lost 1 base and the V segment lost 7 bases, leaving 2 bases of the junction unmatched. CDR3 sequence: CASKGAGTDTQYF. The CDR3 DNA reads TGTGCCAGCAAGGGGGCGGGCACAGATACGCAGTATTTT.

This clonotype has ten or more counts. The V gene is TRBV9, the J gene TRBJ1-2; TRBD1 matches at 8 bases. Per the germline V gene, CDR1 is SGDLS and CDR2 is YYNGEE. CDR3 length: 15 amino acids. The trim removed 2 bases at V and 5 bases at J, leaving 8 bases unmatched. DNA of the CDR3: TGTGCCAGCAGCGTTGGGGACAGGAAAGAGTATGGCTACACCTTC. Its protein is CASSVGDRKEYGYTF.

The DNA of the CDR3 is TGCGCCAGCAGCTTGGCCGGGGATGGGATCTACGAGCAGTACTTC. Amino acid sequence: CASSLAGDGIYEQYF. J is TRBJ2-7 and V is TRBV5-1; tentatively, D is TRBD2 (5 bases). V was clipped by 0 bases and J by 3 bases, with 13 bases between them. Per the germline V gene, CDR1 is SGHRS and CDR2 is YFSETQ. The CDR3 runs to 15 residues.

The chain uses TRBV20-1 and TRBJ2-1; D assignment may be TRBD1 or TRBD2 (7 bases each). This CDR3 spans 15 amino acids. Germline lookup yields CDR1 DFQATT and CDR2 SNEGSKA (reference sequence). CDR3 region: CSPRGGESSYNEQFF. The CDR3 DNA reads TGCAGCCCCAGGGGGGGGGAAAGCTCCTACAATGAGCAGTTCTTC.

This clonotype was observed many times. V and J are TRBV5-1 and TRBJ2-2; D might be TRBD1 (5 bases). V was shortened by 5 bases and J by 2 bases, with 19 bases between the two germline ends. CDR3 length: 17 amino acids. Per germline, CDR1 SGHRS and CDR2 YFSETQ. CDR3 nucleotides: TGCGCCAGCAGGAAGGGCCGTGGGGCGTTTAACACCGGGGAGCTGTTTTTT. This encodes CASRKGRGAFNTGELFF.

This clonotype was counted between two and nine times. The chain joins TRBV2 to TRBJ2-7; 7 nucleotides match TRBD1. Germline CDR1 reads SNHLY; CDR2 reads FYNNEI. The V and J ends lost 4 bases and 1 base, in that order; junction bases with no gene match: 4. The CDR3 extends over 14 amino acids. The DNA for the CDR3 is TGTGCCAGCAGTGTTTCAGGGGGTTCCTACGAGCAGTACTTC. Residues: CASSVSGGSYEQYF.

The V call is TRBV7-6, the J call TRBJ1-1; D unresolved. The CDR3 length is 15 residues. Germline-derived CDR1 and CDR2 are SGHVS and FNYEAQ. The V and J ends lost 2 bases and 0 bases respectively, with 10 bases between them. DNA of the CDR3: TGTGCCAGCAGCTTATCGGCAGGCATGAACACTGAAGCTTTCTTT. This codes for CASSLSAGMNTEAFF.

V usage is TRBV4-1 and J usage is TRBJ2-4; 13 positions match TRBD2. CDR3 length equals 21 residues. Germline CDR1 and CDR2: MGHRA and YSYEKL. V was pared by 3 bases and J by 0 bases, with 14 bases of the junction left unmatched. This CDR3 is CASSQLLGETSGGLAKNIQYF. As DNA, the CDR3 is TGCGCCAGCAGCCAGCTCCTAGGCGAGACTAGCGGGGGGCTAGCCAAAAACATTCAGTACTTC.

Comments on this clonotype: Germline and junction disagree at one end, which may indicate a read error. The rearrangement links TRBV7-9 to TRBJ2-5; D call uncertain. CDR1 SEHNR and CDR2 FQNEAQ come from the germline V gene (reference sequence). CDR3 length: 13 residues. This CDR3 is CARSLVVEETQYF. The CDR3 DNA is TGTGCCAGAAGCTTAGTAGTGGAAGAGACCCAGTACTTC. Looking up the rest from reference TRBV7-9 and TRBJ2-5 gives the full variable domain: DTGVSQNPRHKITKRGQNVTFRCDPISEHNRLYWYRQTLGQGPEFLTYFQNEAQLEKSRLLSDRFSAERPKGSFSTLEIQRTEQGDSAMYLCARSLVVEETQYFGPGTRLLVL.

J is TRBJ1-5 and V is TRBV4-1; unclear D gene. Per germline, CDR1 MGHRA and CDR2 YSYEKL. The CDR3 extends over 13 amino acids. The V end lost 4 bases, the J end lost 2 bases, and 6 bases lay between the germline ends. The CDR3 protein is CASSRAGNQPQHF. In DNA, the CDR3 is TGCGCCAGCAGCCGTGCAGGCAATCAGCCCCAGCATTTT.

The V and J genes are TRBV28 and TRBJ1-1; 8 bases align to TRBD1. The length of the CDR3 is 19 residues. The junction had 23 bases not matched to a gene; V was cut back by 5 bases and J by 6 bases. From germline, CDR1 is MDHEN and CDR2 SYDVKM. CDR3 protein: CASSPPRTLGQGGGSEAFF. As DNA, the CDR3 is TGTGCCAGCAGTCCGCCAAGGACCCTCGGACAGGGAGGGGGATCTGAAGCTTTCTTT. Full variable domain (rest looked up from reference TRBV28 and TRBJ1-1): DVKVTQSSRYLVKRTGEKVFLECVQDMDHENMFWYRQDPGLGLRLIYFSYDVKMKEKGDIPEGYSVSREKKERFSLILESASTNQTSMYLCASSPPRTLGQGGGSEAFFGQGTRLTVV.

This clonotype was observed a handful of times. The rearrangement links TRBV29-1 to TRBJ1-1; D is unclear. Trimming pared 1 base from V and 2 bases from J, leaving 5 bases between. Germline V CDR1 and CDR2: SQVTM, ANQGSEA. This CDR3 contains 12 residues. The DNA of the CDR3 is TGCAGCGTTGAAGTTTCAAACACTGAAGCTTTCTTT. Protein product: CSVEVSNTEAFF.

Only a few counts were recorded for this clonotype. The rearrangement links TRBV5-1 to TRBJ2-7, with D possibly TRBD1 on 7 matching bases. Germline assignment: CDR1 SGHRS and CDR2 YFSETQ. Between the trimmed V and J ends, which lost 0 bases and 3 bases, there was a span of 10 bases. This CDR3 has 14 amino acids. CDR3 residues: CASSLVQGGYEQYF. For the CDR3, the DNA is TGCGCCAGCAGCTTGGTCCAGGGGGGCTACGAGCAGTACTTC.

Only a few counts were recorded for this clonotype. This rearrangement joins TRBV5-1 to TRBJ2-2, with TRBD2 identical over 9 bases. CDR1 is SGHRS, CDR2 YFSETQ, per germline. V lost 7 bases and J lost 0; bases outside the gene matches: 13. CDR3 length equals 18 residues. DNA of the CDR3: TGCGCCAGCCGCCTCCCGTCTAGCGGGGTATCGAACACCGGGGAGCTGTTTTTT. It is translated as CASRLPSSGVSNTGELFF.

This clonotype turned up a few times. The gene calls are TRBV12-3 or TRBV12-4 and TRBJ1-2; the D is unclear. The CDR3 consists of 12 residues. V was pared by 5 bases and J by 6 bases, with 10 bases between. The CDR3 DNA follows: TGTGCCAGCAGTAGGAGGGCGGATGGCTACACCTTC. Its protein is CASSRRADGYTF.

The chain employs TRBV7-9 and TRBJ1-4; unclear D gene. The CDR3 runs 15 residues. Germline V CDR1 and CDR2: SEHNR, FQNEAQ (reference sequence). With 2 bases removed from V and 0 bases from J, the gap between germline ends came to 7 bases. Here the CDR3 reads CASSLTGSTNEKLFF. The DNA of the CDR3 is TGTGCCAGCAGCTTAACTGGCTCAACTAATGAAAAACTGTTTTTT.

In its sample, this clonotype was seen a few times. The chain employs TRBV19 and TRBJ2-7; D not resolved. V lost 4 bases and J lost 3, with 7 bases in between. This CDR3 has 12 amino acids. Germline CDR1 reads LNHDA; CDR2 reads SQIVND (reference sequence). The CDR3 bases are TGTGCCAGTAGTACCGCTGACTACGAGCAGTACTTC. This gives the protein CASSTADYEQYF.

This rearrangement joins TRBV24-1 to TRBJ1-3; 10 positions agree with TRBD1. The V segment lost 4 bases and the J segment 0 bases; nucleotides outside the gene matches: 11. From germline, CDR1 is KGHDR and CDR2 SFDVKD. CDR3 length: 19 amino acids. CDR3 DNA sequence: TGTGCCACCAGTGACCCGGACAGGGGGTCGGGATACTCTGGAAACACCATATATTTT. It translates to CATSDPDRGSGYSGNTIYF.

This clonotype has at least ten counts. This chain connects TRBV5-1 to TRBJ2-2, with 8 bases aligning to TRBD2. The V segment lost 4 bases and the J segment 5 bases; nucleotides outside the gene matches: 4. Germline lookup yields CDR1 SGHRS and CDR2 YFSETQ. The CDR3 extends over 14 amino acids. CDR3 residues: CASSPGTRTGELFF. Written as DNA, the CDR3 is TGCGCCAGCAGCCCAGGGACTAGAACCGGGGAGCTGTTTTTT.

This clonotype came up many times. The rearrangement uses TRBV5-6 and TRBJ2-1; D is undetermined. Between the trimmed V and J ends, which lost 0 bases and 6 bases, there was a span of 7 bases. The CDR3 consists of 13 residues. The germline V gene has CDR1 SGHDT and CDR2 YYEEEE. CDR3 sequence (DNA): TGTGCCAGCAGCTTGGGGGGTCCCAATGAGCAGTTCTTC. Protein product: CASSLGGPNEQFF.

This clonotype was counted a few times. The chain is built from TRBV6-2 or TRBV6-3 and TRBJ1-6; no clear D gene. The germline V and J ends were trimmed by 0 bases and 2 bases, with 11 bases remaining between them. From germline, CDR1 is MNHEY and CDR2 SVGEGT. CDR3 length equals 17 residues. CDR3 region: CASSYSNWATYNSPLHF. The CDR3 DNA follows: TGTGCCAGCAGTTACTCGAACTGGGCGACCTATAATTCACCCCTCCACTTT.

This clonotype was counted between two and nine times. The chain couples TRBV10-3 to TRBJ2-3, with 8 bases matching TRBD2. Looked up from germline, CDR1 is ENHRY and CDR2 is SYGVKD. The CDR3 has 15 residues. V was pared by 0 bases and J by 1 base, with 0 bases of the junction left unmatched. CDR3 bases: TGTGCCATCAGTGAGTCCGGGAGGGGCACAGATACGCAGTATTTT. This gives the protein CAISESGRGTDTQYF.

V is TRBV9 and J is TRBJ2-2, with D hard to call. V lost 0 bases to trimming and J lost 3 bases, with 9 bases between them. Germline loops: CDR1 SGDLS, CDR2 YYNGEE. This CDR3 has 15 residues. In nucleotides, the CDR3 is TGTGCCAGCAGCGTAGTAGGGTTGGACACCGGGGAGCTGTTTTTT. Amino acid sequence: CASSVVGLDTGELFF.

This sequence joins TRBV7-6 and TRBJ2-7, with unresolved D. Germline CDR1 is SGHVS and CDR2 is FNYEAQ. CDR3 length: 14 amino acids. V was shortened by 1 base and J by 6 bases, with 13 bases between the two germline ends. In DNA form, the CDR3 reads TGTGCCAGCAGCTTAGAATCCACCTTTGGCGAGCAGTACGTC. Its protein is CASSLESTFGEQYV.

This clonotype was counted between two and nine times. This sequence joins TRBV7-9 and TRBJ2-3; D remains ambiguous. The V gene lost 5 bases and the J gene lost 8 bases, with 26 bases spanning the gap. The CDR3 extends over 17 amino acids. Germline V gives CDR1 SEHNR, CDR2 FQNEAQ (reference sequence). CDR3: CASSPPRGAPPLGTQYF. The CDR3 DNA sequence: TGTGCCAGCAGCCCCCCCCGTGGAGCTCCCCCGCTAGGTACGCAGTATTTT. Together with reference TRBV7-9 and TRBJ2-3, the CDR3 gives the full variable domain: DTGVSQNPRHKITKRGQNVTFRCDPISEHNRLYWYRQTLGQGPEFLTYFQNEAQLEKSRLLSDRFSAERPKGSFSTLEIQRTEQGDSAMYLCASSPPRGAPPLGTQYFGPGTRLTVL.

This clonotype appeared a few times. The genes are TRBV29-1 and TRBJ2-7, with TRBD1 matching 8 bases. The CDR3 sequence is 13 residues long. Trimming took 3 bases from V and 2 from J; bases not matched to a gene: 3. Germline CDR1 and CDR2: SQVTM and ANQGSEA. The CDR3 sequence is CSVEGQVPYEQYF. In DNA form, the CDR3 reads TGCAGCGTTGAGGGACAGGTTCCCTACGAGCAGTACTTC.

There are a few counts of this clonotype. The rearrangement links TRBV7-9 to TRBJ2-7; 9 nucleotides agree with TRBD1. V was clipped by 5 bases and J by 3 bases; unmatched bases: 8. Per germline, CDR1 SEHNR and CDR2 FQNEAQ (reference sequence). The CDR3 runs to 15 residues. The DNA for the CDR3 is TGTGCCAGCAGCAACCCCGGGACAGGGAGCTACGAGCAGTACTTC. Its protein is CASSNPGTGSYEQYF.

This clonotype was observed a few times. The V call is TRBV7-2, the J call TRBJ2-5; 10 positions match TRBD2. Trimming took 5 bases from V and 5 from J; bases not matched to a gene: 11. CDR3 size: 16 residues. Germline V CDR1 and CDR2: SGHTA, FQGNSA. For the CDR3, the DNA is TGTGCCAGCAGCCCGAGCCAGCGGGGGGGCCCCGAGACCCAGTACTTC. Its translation is CASSPSQRGGPETQYF.